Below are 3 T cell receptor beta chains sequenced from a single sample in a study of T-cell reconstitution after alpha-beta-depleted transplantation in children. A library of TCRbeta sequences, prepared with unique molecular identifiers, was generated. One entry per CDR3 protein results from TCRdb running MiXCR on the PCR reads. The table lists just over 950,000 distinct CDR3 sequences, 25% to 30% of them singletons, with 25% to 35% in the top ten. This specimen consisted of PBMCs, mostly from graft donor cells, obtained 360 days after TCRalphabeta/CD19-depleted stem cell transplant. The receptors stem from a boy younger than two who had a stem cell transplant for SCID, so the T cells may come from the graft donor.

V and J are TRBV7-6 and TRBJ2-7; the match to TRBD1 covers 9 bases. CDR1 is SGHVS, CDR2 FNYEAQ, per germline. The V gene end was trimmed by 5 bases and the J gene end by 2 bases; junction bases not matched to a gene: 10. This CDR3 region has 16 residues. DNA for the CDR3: TGTGCCAGCAGCCCCTACCGACAGGGGGTCCCCTACGAGCAGTACTTC. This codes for CASSPYRQGVPYEQYF.

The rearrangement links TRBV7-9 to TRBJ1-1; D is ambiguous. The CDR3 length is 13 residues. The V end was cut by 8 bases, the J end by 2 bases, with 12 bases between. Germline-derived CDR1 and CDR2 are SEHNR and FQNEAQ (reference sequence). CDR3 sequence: CASRNNLNTEAFF. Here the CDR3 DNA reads TGTGCCAGCCGGAACAATCTAAACACTGAAGCTTTCTTT. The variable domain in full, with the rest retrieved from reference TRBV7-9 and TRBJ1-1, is DTGVSQNPRHKITKRGQNVTFRCDPISEHNRLYWYRQTLGQGPEFLTYFQNEAQLEKSRLLSDRFSAERPKGSFSTLEIQRTEQGDSAMYLCASRNNLNTEAFFGQGTRLTVV.

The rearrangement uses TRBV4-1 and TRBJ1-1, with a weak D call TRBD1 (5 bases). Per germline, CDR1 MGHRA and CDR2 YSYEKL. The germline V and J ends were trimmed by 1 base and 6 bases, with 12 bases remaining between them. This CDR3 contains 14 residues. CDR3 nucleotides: TGCGCCAGCAGCCAAGTGTGGGGGGATGCTGAAGCTTTCTTT. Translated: CASSQVWGDAEAFF.